This TCR beta chain was captured in a study of OX40 agonist ivuxolimab in advanced cancers. Blood sampling was done at baseline, cycle 4 day 1, and cycle 7 day 1. The CDR3 totals 14 residues. Here immunoSEQ multiplex PCR was the method, and the copy in TCRdb shows in-frame clones only, minus some. Here the sample spans some 61,000 clones, 77% being singletons. The TCR was taken from an adult with an advanced solid tumor such as melanoma, head and neck, liver or kidney cancer. The material was CD4+ or CD8+ T cells sorted from blood, obtained in a trial of the OX40 agonist ivuxolimab. This sequence joins TRBV7-5 and TRBJ2-7; the table's D call of TRBD2 was not tested on the DNA. TRBV7-5 is a recognized pseudogene. DNA for the CDR3: TGTGCCAGAAGCCCTGCGGTTCTGTCCTACGAGCAGTACTTC. Its translation is CARSPAVLSYEQYF.